The present T cell receptor (beta chain) was sequenced within a study of shared clonotypes between healthy human individuals (dated by TCRdb to about 2020). At the level of the whole study: A few men and a couple of women, aged 18 to 49 years, made up the cohort. For each donor, CD4 naive and CD4 memory were each run on three plates, CD8 naive on two plates, and CD8 memory on one plate. To estimate repertoire size and how much clonotypes are shared between individuals, the study performed deep sequencing of blood TCR repertoires from 4 to 6 healthy adults. Libraries were prepared and TCR repertoires were sequenced by different laboratories using diverse techniques, in order to increase sequencing depth and limit assay-specific biases. Between about 0.8 and 8.9 billion PBMCs per donor were obtained by leukapheresis. Here is what the overall study found, with its caveats: When several donors were compared, the shared fraction of clonotypes was around 5% for naive CD4, approximately 3.5% for naive CD8, roughly 2.5% for memory CD4, and 0.4% for memory CD8. Rarefaction of sorted-subset datasets indicated incomplete sequencing despite the large sequencing depth. Naive subsets generally had larger estimated clonotype richness than memory subsets. Sampling was limited to blood, and TCR repertoires in tissue likely differ from TCR repertoires in blood. Pairwise subsampling led to the expectation that sequencing depth would affect the degree of clonotype sharing among donors. The small number of donors limited the genetic and exposure-history diversity represented. Clonotypes shared by all four sorted-subset donors showed higher generation probabilities than non-shared clonotypes.

In regard to this clone: Its antigen specificity is not known. Within one base of it there is no much larger clone, and no base qualities were kept.

TCR CDR3 regions were amplified from genomic DNA by multiplex PCR using the deep immunoSEQ assay. For each cell subset, the extracted genomic DNA was distributed evenly across all wells of several immunoSEQ 96-well plates, and each plate served as one replicate. Each replicate PCR for sorted subsets received around 210 ng genomic DNA, equal to tens of thousands of T cell genomes. The purified libraries were quantified using a Qubit 3.0 fluorometer, sized with a Bioanalyzer 2100, and then quantified again using the KAPA Library Quantification kit. Every immunoSEQ 96-well plate was sequenced on a separate single-read 150-cycle Illumina NextSeq 550 flow cell. The paper's processing steps were these. The immunoSEQ output contained only junctional sequences without quality scores, so filtering could not match that applied to full-length reads. To assign V/J genes and CDR3, sequences were annotated against IMGT germline references using PyIR, a Python wrapper for IgBLAST v1.9. Reads with weak V/J assignments (E-value above 1e-6), missing CDR3, stop codons, out-of-frame junctions, or ambiguous translated residues were removed. V3J clonotypes were defined as sequences sharing an identical inferred V gene, J gene, and CDR3 amino acid sequence. Percentage overlap between repertoires was calculated by dividing the number of shared unique clonotypes by the size of the smaller repertoire. Richness of each repertoire was evaluated using RTK rarefaction, the Chao1 estimator, and Recon v2.1 estimates of unobserved clonotypes. OLGA was used to compute generation probabilities for all TCRbeta clonotypes that the gDNA method yielded from a handful of donors. This immuneACCESS table, as held by TCRdb, lists in-frame sequences with V and J called but not all clones. Of the missing ones, under half trace to an unresolved V gene in checked studies; the others have no known cause. V and J calls and clone size are copied from that table; D and trimming were computed from the DNA. The sample yields hundreds of thousands of clones; 95% to 97% were counted once. 0.055% to 0.075% of the sample lies in the top ten.

Donors were healthy HIV-negative adults with no recently reported acute infections or vaccinations. Only Caucasian adults living in Nashville, Tennessee, USA were represented among the donors. Magnetic negative selection was used to enrich CD4+ T cells, after which naive cells were positively selected on CD45RA and the negative fraction became the memory subset. Blood was collected by leukapheresis, and PBMCs were isolated by Ficoll-Histopaque density gradient centrifugation and then cryopreserved in liquid nitrogen vapor phase. Analytical flow cytometry was used to check the purity and quantity of every magnetically sorted T cell population. Each sorted fraction had its genomic DNA isolated and then quantified by UV absorbance on a Nanodrop 2000c. The clonotype originates from a woman aged 30 to 39 in good health. Sequencing was performed on naive CD4+ T cells sorted from blood. This sample's cell subset or site label indicates: CD45RA+ positively selected.

Read as DNA, the sequence is TGTGCCACCAGCAGAGATTTGGCCGTGGATCAGCCCCAGCATTTT. Its coded protein is CATSRDLAVDQPQHF. The chain links TRBV15 with TRBJ1-5; the D gene assignment is ambiguous. The CDR3, from cysteine to phenylalanine, totals 15 residues. This entry keeps only the CDR3 DNA: 45 bases, framed from base 1. The germline V gene (reference sequence) sets CDR1 to LNHNV and CDR2 to YYDKDF. The V end loses 0 bases and the J end loses 5 bases, and a stretch of 11 bases separates them.